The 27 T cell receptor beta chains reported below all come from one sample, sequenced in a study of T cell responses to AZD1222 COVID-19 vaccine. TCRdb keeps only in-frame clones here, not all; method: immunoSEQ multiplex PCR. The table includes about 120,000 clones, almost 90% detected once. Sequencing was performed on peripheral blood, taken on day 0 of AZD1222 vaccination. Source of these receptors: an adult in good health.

The CDR3 sequence: CASSQDRESYGYTF. DNA of the CDR3: TGTGCCAGCAGCCAAGACAGGGAGTCCTATGGCTACACCTTC. The chain has TRBV2 and TRBJ1-2, with 7 nucleotides matching TRBD1. V lost 6 bases to trimming and J lost 4 bases; unmatched junction nucleotides: 8. Germline CDR1 reads SNHLY; CDR2 reads FYNNEI. CDR3 length: 14 amino acids. The variable domain in full, completed from reference TRBV2 and TRBJ1-2, reads EPEVTQTPSHQVTQMGQEVILRCVPISNHLYFYWYRQILGQKVEFLVSFYNNEISEKSEIFDDQFSVERPDGSNFTLKIRSTKLEDSAMYFCASSQDRESYGYTFGSGTRLTVV.

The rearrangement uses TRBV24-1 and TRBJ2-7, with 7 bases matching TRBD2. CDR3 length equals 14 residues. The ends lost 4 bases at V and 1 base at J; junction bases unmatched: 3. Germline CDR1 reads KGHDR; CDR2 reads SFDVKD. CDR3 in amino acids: CATSEGGRSYEQYF. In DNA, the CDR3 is TGTGCCACCAGTGAGGGGGGGAGGTCCTACGAGCAGTACTTC.

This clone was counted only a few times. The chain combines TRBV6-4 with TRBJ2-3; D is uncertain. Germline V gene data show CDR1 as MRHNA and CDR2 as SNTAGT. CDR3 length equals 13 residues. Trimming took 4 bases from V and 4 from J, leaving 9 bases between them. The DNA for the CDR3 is TGTGCCAGCAGTGCTATGGGCTCAGATACGCAGTATTTT. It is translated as CASSAMGSDTQYF.

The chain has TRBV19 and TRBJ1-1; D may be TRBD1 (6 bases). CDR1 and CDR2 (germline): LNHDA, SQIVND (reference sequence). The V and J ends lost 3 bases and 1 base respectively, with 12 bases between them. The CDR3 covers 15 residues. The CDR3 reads CASSIEQGRNTEAFF. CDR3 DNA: TGTGCCAGTAGTATTGAACAGGGTAGGAACACTGAAGCTTTCTTT.

The CDR3 nucleotides read TGTGCCAGCTCACCCACATGGAGGGGGCAAGATGGCTACACCTTC. This codes for CASSPTWRGQDGYTF. The V and J genes are TRBV18 and TRBJ1-2, with 7 bases aligning to TRBD1. Germline CDR1 and CDR2: KGHSH and LQKENI. This CDR3 has 15 residues. With 3 bases clipped from V and 6 bases from J, the junction kept 10 bases outside the gene matches.

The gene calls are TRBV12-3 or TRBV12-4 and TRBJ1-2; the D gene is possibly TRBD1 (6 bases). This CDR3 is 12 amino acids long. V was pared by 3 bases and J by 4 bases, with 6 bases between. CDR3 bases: TGTGCCAGCAGTTTGGGGGCCTATGGCTACACCTTC. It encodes CASSLGAYGYTF.

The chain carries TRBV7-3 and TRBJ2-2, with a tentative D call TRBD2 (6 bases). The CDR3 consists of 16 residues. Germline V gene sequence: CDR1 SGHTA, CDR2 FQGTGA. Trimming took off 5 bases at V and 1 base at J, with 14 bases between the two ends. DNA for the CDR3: TGTGCCAGCAGCCAACCGGGACTTCGGAACACCGGGGAGCTGTTTTTT. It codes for CASSQPGLRNTGELFF.

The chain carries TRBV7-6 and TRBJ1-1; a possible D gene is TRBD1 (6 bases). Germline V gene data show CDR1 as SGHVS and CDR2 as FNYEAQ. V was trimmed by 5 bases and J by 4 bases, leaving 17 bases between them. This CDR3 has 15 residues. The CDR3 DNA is TGTGCCAGCAGCCCAGAGGGGGGGGTTGGCACTGAAGCTTTCTTT. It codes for CASSPEGGVGTEAFF.

The CDR3 region has the DNA TGCGCCAGCAGCTTAAATCAGGGAAGCTCCTACGAGCAGTACTTC. Translating it yields CASSLNQGSSYEQYF. The rearrangement joins TRBV5-1 to TRBJ2-7; maybe TRBD1 (5 bases). The CDR3 extends over 15 amino acids. V lost 2 bases and J 0 bases, leaving 12 bases between the germline ends. CDR1 and CDR2 (germline): SGHRS, YFSETQ. Based on the CDR3 plus reference TRBV5-1 and TRBJ2-7, the full variable domain is KAGVTQTPRYLIKTRGQQVTLSCSPISGHRSVSWYQQTPGQGLQFLFEYFSETQRNKGNFPGRFSGRQFSNSRSEMNVSTLELGDSALYLCASSLNQGSSYEQYFGPGTRLTVT.

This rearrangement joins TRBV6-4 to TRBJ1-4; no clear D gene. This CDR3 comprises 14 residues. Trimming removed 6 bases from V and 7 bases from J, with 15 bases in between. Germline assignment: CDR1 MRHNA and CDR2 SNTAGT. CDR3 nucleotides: TGTGCCAGCAGCCAAGATTCTCATAGTGAAAAACTGTTTTTT. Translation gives CASSQDSHSEKLFF.

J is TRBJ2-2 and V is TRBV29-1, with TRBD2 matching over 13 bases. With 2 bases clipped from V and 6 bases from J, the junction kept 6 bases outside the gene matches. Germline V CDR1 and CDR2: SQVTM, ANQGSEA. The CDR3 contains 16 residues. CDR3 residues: CSVEPGLAGVAGELFF. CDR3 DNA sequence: TGCAGCGTTGAACCCGGACTAGCGGGGGTCGCCGGGGAGCTGTTTTTT.

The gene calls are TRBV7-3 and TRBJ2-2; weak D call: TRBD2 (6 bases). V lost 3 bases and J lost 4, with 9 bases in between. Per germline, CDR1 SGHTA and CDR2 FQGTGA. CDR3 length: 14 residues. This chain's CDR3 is CASSFGGVTGELFF. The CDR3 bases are TGTGCCAGCAGCTTCGGCGGGGTCACCGGGGAGCTGTTTTTT.

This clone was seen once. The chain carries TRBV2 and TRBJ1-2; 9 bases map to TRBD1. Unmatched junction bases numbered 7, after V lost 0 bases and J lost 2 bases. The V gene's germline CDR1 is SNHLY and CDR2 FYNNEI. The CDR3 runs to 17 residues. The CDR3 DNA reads TGTGCCAGCAGTGAAGCCCCGGGACAGGGATACAACTATGGCTACACCTTC. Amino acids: CASSEAPGQGYNYGYTF. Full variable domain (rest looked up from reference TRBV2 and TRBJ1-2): EPEVTQTPSHQVTQMGQEVILRCVPISNHLYFYWYRQILGQKVEFLVSFYNNEISEKSEIFDDQFSVERPDGSNFTLKIRSTKLEDSAMYFCASSEAPGQGYNYGYTFGSGTRLTVV.

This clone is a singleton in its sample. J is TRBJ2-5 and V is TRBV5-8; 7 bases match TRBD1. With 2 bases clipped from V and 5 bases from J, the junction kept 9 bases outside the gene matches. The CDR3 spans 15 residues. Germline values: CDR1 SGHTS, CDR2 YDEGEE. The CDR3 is CASSFGRGGFETQYF. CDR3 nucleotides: TGTGCCAGCAGCTTTGGCCGAGGGGGCTTCGAGACCCAGTACTTC.

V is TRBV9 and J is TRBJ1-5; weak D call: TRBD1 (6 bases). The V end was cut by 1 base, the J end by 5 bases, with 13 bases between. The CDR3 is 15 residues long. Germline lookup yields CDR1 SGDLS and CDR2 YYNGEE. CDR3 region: CASSVFQDSHQPQHF. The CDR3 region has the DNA TGTGCCAGCAGCGTATTCCAGGACAGCCATCAGCCCCAGCATTTT.

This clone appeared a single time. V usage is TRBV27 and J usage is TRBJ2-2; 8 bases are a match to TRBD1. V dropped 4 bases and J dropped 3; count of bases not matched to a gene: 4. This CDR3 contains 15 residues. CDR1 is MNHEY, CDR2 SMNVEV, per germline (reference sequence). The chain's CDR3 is CASSSQGADTGELFF. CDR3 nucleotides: TGTGCCAGCAGTTCCCAGGGGGCAGACACCGGGGAGCTGTTTTTT.

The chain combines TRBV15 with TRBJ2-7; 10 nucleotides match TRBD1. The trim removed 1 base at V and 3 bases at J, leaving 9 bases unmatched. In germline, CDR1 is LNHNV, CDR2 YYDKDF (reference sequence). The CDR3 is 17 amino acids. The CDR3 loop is CATSRGGIRDRGYEQYF. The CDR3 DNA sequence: TGTGCCACCAGCAGAGGAGGGATACGGGACAGGGGCTACGAGCAGTACTTC.

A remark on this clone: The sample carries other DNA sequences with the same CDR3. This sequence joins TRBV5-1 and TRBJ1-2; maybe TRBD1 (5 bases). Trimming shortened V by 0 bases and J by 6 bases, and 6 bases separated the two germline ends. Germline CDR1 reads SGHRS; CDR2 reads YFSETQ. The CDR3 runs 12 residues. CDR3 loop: CASSLVGDGYTF. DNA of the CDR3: TGCGCCAGCAGCTTGGTGGGGGATGGCTACACCTTC.

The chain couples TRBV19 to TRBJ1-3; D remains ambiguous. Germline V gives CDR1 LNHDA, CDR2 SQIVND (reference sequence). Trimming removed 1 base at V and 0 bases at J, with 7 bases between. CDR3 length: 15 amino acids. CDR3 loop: CASSIAGVSGNTIYF. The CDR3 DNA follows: TGTGCCAGTAGTATAGCTGGGGTCTCTGGAAACACCATATATTTT. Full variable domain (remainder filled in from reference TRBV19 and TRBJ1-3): DGGITQSPKYLFRKEGQNVTLSCEQNLNHDAMYWYRQDPGQGLRLIYYSQIVNDFQKGDIAEGYSVSREKKESFPLTVTSAQKNPTAFYLCASSIAGVSGNTIYFGEGSWLTVV.

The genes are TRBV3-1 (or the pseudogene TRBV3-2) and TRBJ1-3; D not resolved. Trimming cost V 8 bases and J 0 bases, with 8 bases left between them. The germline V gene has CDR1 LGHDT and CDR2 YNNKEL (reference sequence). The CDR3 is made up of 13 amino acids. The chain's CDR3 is CASRGLSGNTIYF. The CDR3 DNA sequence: TGTGCCAGCCGAGGGCTCTCTGGAAACACCATATATTTT.

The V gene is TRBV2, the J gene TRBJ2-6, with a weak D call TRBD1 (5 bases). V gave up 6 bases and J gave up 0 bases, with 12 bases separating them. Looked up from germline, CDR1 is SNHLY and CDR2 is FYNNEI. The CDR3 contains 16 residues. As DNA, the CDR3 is TGTGCCAGCAGCGCAGGGTCTCTCTCTGGGGCCAACGTCCTGACTTTC. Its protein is CASSAGSLSGANVLTF.

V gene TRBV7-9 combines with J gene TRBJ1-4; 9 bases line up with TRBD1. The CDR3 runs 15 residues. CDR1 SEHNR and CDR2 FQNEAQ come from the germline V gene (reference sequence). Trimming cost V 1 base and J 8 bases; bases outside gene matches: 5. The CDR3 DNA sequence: TGTGCCAGCAGCTTAGTTACAGGGGGCGAGGAAAAACTGTTTTTT. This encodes CASSLVTGGEEKLFF.

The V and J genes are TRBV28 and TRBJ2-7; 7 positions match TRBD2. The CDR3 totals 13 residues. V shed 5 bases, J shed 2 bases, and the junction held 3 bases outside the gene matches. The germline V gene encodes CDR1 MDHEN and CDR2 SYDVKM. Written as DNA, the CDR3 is TGTGCCAGCAGTCTTAGCGGGCCCTACGAGCAGTACTTC. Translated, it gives CASSLSGPYEQYF.

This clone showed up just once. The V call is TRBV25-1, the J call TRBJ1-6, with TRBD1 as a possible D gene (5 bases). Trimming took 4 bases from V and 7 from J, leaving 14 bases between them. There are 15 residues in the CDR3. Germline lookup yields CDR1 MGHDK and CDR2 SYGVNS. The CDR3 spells CASSGRGLRNSPLHF. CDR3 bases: TGTGCCAGCAGTGGAAGGGGATTGAGAAATTCACCCCTCCACTTT.

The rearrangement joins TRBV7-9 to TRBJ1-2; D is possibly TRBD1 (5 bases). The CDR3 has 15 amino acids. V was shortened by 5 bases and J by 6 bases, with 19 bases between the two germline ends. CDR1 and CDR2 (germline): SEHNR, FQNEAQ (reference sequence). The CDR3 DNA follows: TGTGCCAGCAGCCCCCTGGCAGGGATCGGGCATGGCTACACCTTC. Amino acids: CASSPLAGIGHGYTF. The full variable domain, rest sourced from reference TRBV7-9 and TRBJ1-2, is DTGVSQNPRHKITKRGQNVTFRCDPISEHNRLYWYRQTLGQGPEFLTYFQNEAQLEKSRLLSDRFSAERPKGSFSTLEIQRTEQGDSAMYLCASSPLAGIGHGYTFGSGTRLTVV.

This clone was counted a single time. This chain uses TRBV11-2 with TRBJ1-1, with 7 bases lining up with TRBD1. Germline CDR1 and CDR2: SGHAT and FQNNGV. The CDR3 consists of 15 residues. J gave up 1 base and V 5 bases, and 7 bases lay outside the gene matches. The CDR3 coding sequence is TGTGCCAGCAGCACCTCGGACAGGTCGAACACTGAAGCTTTCTTT. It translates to CASSTSDRSNTEAFF.

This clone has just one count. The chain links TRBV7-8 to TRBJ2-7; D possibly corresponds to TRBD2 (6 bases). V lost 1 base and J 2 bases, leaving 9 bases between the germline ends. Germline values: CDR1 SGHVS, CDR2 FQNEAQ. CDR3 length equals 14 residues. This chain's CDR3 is CASSLGGGAYEQYF. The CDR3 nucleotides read TGTGCCAGCAGCTTAGGTGGAGGGGCCTACGAGCAGTACTTC.